These 30 T cell receptor beta chains were all obtained from the same sample, sequenced in a study. TCRdb reprocessed the 5' RACE reads via MiXCR and lists one record per CDR3 protein. The table shows over 8,500 distinct CDR3 sequences, with roughly 34% occurring only once. The sorted Tregs were CD4+CD25+CD127-/low cells. The sequencing sample was made of Tregs sorted from blood. These receptor sequences come from a female donor with breast cancer.

This clonotype came up a few times. The chain has TRBV20-1 and TRBJ2-7, with D tentatively TRBD1 (6 bases). There are 17 residues in the CDR3. Looked up from germline, CDR1 is DFQATT and CDR2 is SNEGSKA (reference sequence). V was trimmed by 0 bases and J by 4 bases, leaving 22 bases between them. CDR3 nucleotides: TGCAGTGCTAGAGATCGAGGTAGGGGGAGTAAGGCGTACGAGCAGTACTTC. Translating it yields CSARDRGRGSKAYEQYF.

This clonotype was counted between two and nine times. The rearrangement joins TRBV28 to TRBJ2-1; possibly TRBD2 for D (6 bases). The CDR3 loop spans 13 amino acids. V was clipped by 8 bases and J by 9 bases, with 17 bases between them. In germline, CDR1 is MDHEN, CDR2 SYDVKM. This chain's CDR3 is CASLWIDGSEQFF. The CDR3 DNA follows: TGTGCCAGCCTGTGGATAGACGGGAGTGAGCAGTTCTTC.

V is TRBV4-3 and J is TRBJ1-6; TRBD1 is a possible D gene (6 bases). This CDR3 contains 16 residues. V dropped 1 base and J dropped 10 bases, with 17 bases sitting between them. The germline CDR1 and CDR2 sequences are LGHNA and YSLEER. CDR3 in amino acids: CASSQVAGGEDSPLHF. The DNA for the CDR3 is TGCGCCAGCAGCCAAGTAGCTGGGGGCGAGGACTCACCCCTCCACTTT.

As for this clonotype: Sequence at one end of the junction differs from germline and may be a read error. The chain links TRBV6-2 or TRBV6-3 to TRBJ2-5; D may be TRBD2 (6 bases). The CDR3 length is 13 residues. Per the germline V gene, CDR1 is MNHEY and CDR2 is SVGEGT. CDR3 sequence: CASRSPGVETQYF. The CDR3 DNA is TGCGCCAGCAGATCCCCGGGAGTAGAGACCCAGTACTTC.

This clonotype appeared a few times. The chain has TRBV6-2 or TRBV6-3 and TRBJ2-5; 7 bases are shared with TRBD1. This CDR3 is 18 amino acids long. Trimming took 7 bases from V and 1 from J; bases not matched to a gene: 18. The V gene's germline CDR1 is MNHEY and CDR2 SVGEGT. This CDR3 is CASTLNFDRVLGQETQYF. The CDR3 DNA sequence: TGTGCCAGCACCCTAAACTTTGACAGGGTTTTGGGCCAAGAGACCCAGTACTTC.

J is TRBJ2-1 and V is TRBV20-1, with unresolved D. V shed 3 bases and J shed 8 bases, with 14 bases lying between them. Germline CDR1 DFQATT, CDR2 SNEGSKA (reference sequence). CDR3 size: 13 residues. The CDR3 DNA reads TGCAGTGCTAGTTGGGTGAATGGGTATGAGCAGTTCTTC. It specifies CSASWVNGYEQFF.

CDR3 DNA: TGTGCCACACGCGGACTAGCGGGAGAGCAGTTCTTC. Translating gives CATRGLAGEQFF. This rearrangement joins TRBV24-1 to TRBJ2-1; the match to TRBD2 covers 12 bases. The V gene's germline CDR1 is KGHDR and CDR2 SFDVKD. The trim removed 10 bases at V and 10 bases at J, leaving 4 bases unmatched. The CDR3 is made up of 12 amino acids.

This clonotype was counted between two and nine times. V is TRBV7-3 and J is TRBJ2-1; the D gene is possibly TRBD1 (6 bases). Trimming removed 5 bases from V and 8 bases from J, with 16 bases in between. The CDR3 spans 14 residues. Looked up from germline, CDR1 is SGHTA and CDR2 is FQGTGA. DNA of the CDR3: TGTGCCAGCAGCCCGCGACAGGCCTCGGATGAGCAGTTCTTC. Protein sequence: CASSPRQASDEQFF.

This clonotype has a handful of counts. The V call is TRBV19, the J call TRBJ2-2; D call uncertain. The CDR3 runs 13 residues. Germline values: CDR1 LNHDA, CDR2 SQIVND (reference sequence). Trimming removed 2 bases from V and 5 bases from J, with 6 bases in between. CDR3 loop: CASSISRTGELFF. CDR3 bases: TGTGCCAGTAGTATATCCAGGACCGGGGAGCTGTTTTTT.

A remark on this clonotype: A read error is possible here, since a much larger clone lies one base away. V gene TRBV20-1 combines with J gene TRBJ2-3; 11 bases align to TRBD2. Germline V gene data show CDR1 as DFQATT and CDR2 as SNEGSKA (reference sequence). The CDR3 runs to 13 residues. The CDR3 nucleotides read TGCAGTACTAGGCGGACTAGCGGGGATACGCAGTATTTT. Protein sequence: CSTRRTSGDTQYF.

This clonotype was detected only a few times. The genes are TRBV29-1 and TRBJ1-2; 9 positions match TRBD1. CDR1 SQVTM and CDR2 ANQGSEA come from the germline V gene. CDR3 length equals 12 residues. V trimming: 6 bases; J trimming: 7 bases; junction bases outside the gene matches: 6. The CDR3 reads CSVSGQGFGYTF. CDR3 DNA sequence: TGCAGCGTCTCGGGACAGGGATTTGGCTACACCTTC. The full variable domain, with the rest looked up from reference TRBV29-1 and TRBJ1-2, is SAVISQKPSRDICQRGTSLTIQCQVDSQVTMMFWYRQQPGQSLTLIATANQGSEATYESGFVIDKFPISRPNLTFSTLTVSNMSPEDSSIYLCSVSGQGFGYTFGSGTRLTVV.

The chain uses TRBV20-1 and TRBJ2-6; D not resolved. This CDR3 region has 14 residues. Between the trimmed V and J ends, which lost 1 base and 0 bases, there was a span of 4 bases. CDR1 is DFQATT and CDR2 is SNEGSKA in the germline V gene (reference sequence). This CDR3 is CSARGASGANVLTF. CDR3 sequence (DNA): TGCAGTGCTAGAGGGGCCTCTGGGGCCAACGTCCTGACTTTC.

This clonotype is categorized as medium-sized. The V and J genes are TRBV7-3 and TRBJ1-1; TRBD1 is a possible D gene (6 bases). The CDR3 length is 16 residues. The V end was cut by 2 bases, the J end by 3 bases, with 16 bases between. Germline CDR1 is SGHTA and CDR2 is FQGTGA. CDR3 region: CASSLLLGGRDTEAFF. DNA for the CDR3: TGTGCCAGCAGCTTATTATTAGGGGGTAGGGACACTGAAGCTTTCTTT.

A note on this clonotype: With a much larger clone just one base away, this may be a read error. The chain uses TRBV7-3 and TRBJ1-1, with D tentatively TRBD1 (6 bases). CDR3 length: 16 amino acids. V lost 2 bases to trimming and J lost 4 bases, with 17 bases between them. CDR1 SGHTA and CDR2 FQGTGA come from the germline V gene. The DNA for the CDR3 is TGTGCCAGCAGCTTATTATTAGGGGGTAGGGGCACTGAAGCTTTCTTT. It yields the protein CASSLLLGGRGTEAFF.

The V gene is TRBV20-1, the J gene TRBJ2-2; unclear D gene. Trimming removed 5 bases from V and 2 bases from J, with 12 bases in between. The CDR3 is made up of 14 amino acids. CDR1 is DFQATT, CDR2 SNEGSKA, per germline (reference sequence). The CDR3 here is CSAPFSLNTGELFF. CDR3 DNA sequence: TGCAGTGCTCCCTTTTCCCTCAACACCGGGGAGCTGTTTTTT.

The chain combines TRBV25-1 with TRBJ2-1; the match to TRBD2 covers 14 bases. The germline gives CDR1 MGHDK, CDR2 SYGVNS. There are 16 residues in the CDR3. Unmatched junction bases numbered 5, after V lost 3 bases and J lost 7 bases. CDR3 sequence: CASSETGTSGSNEQFF. The DNA of the CDR3 is TGTGCCAGCAGTGAGACCGGGACTAGCGGGAGTAATGAGCAGTTCTTC. Full variable domain (missing parts from reference TRBV25-1 and TRBJ2-1): EADIYQTPRYLVIGTGKKITLECSQTMGHDKMYWYQQDPGMELHLIHYSYGVNSTEKGDLSSESTVSRIRTEHFPLTLESARPSHTSQYLCASSETGTSGSNEQFFGPGTRLTVL.

The chain has TRBV5-1 and TRBJ1-5; no reliable D call. The CDR3 length is 15 residues. V was trimmed by 0 bases and J by 0 bases, leaving 7 bases between them. Germline loops: CDR1 SGHRS, CDR2 YFSETQ. The CDR3 region has the DNA TGCGCCAGCAGCTTGGATGGAAGTAGCAATCAGCCCCAGCATTTT. It translates to CASSLDGSSNQPQHF.

In the case of this clonotype: This is likely a read error, given that the CDR3 carries no conserved phenylalanine or tryptophan at its end. The chain joins TRBV4-3 to TRBJ2-1; perhaps TRBD2 as D (6 bases). Trimming removed 1 base from V and 10 bases from J, with 20 bases in between. The CDR3 totals 16 residues. Germline V gene data show CDR1 as LGHNA and CDR2 as YSLEER. Here the CDR3 reads CASSQVAETKSGEQFY. The DNA for the CDR3 is TGCGCCAGCAGCCAAGTAGCGGAAACTAAGTCGGGCGAGCAGTTCTAC.

This clonotype came up a few times. V gene TRBV6-5 combines with J gene TRBJ2-2; no reliable D call. CDR1 and CDR2 (germline): MNHEY, SVGAGI. This CDR3 has 12 residues. Trimming took 8 bases from V and 3 from J, leaving 7 bases between them. The CDR3 region is CASRRYTGELFF. The CDR3 DNA follows: TGTGCCAGCCGGCGATACACCGGGGAGCTGTTTTTT.

This clonotype has more than one count but fewer than ten. J is TRBJ2-1 and V is TRBV20-1; tentatively, D is TRBD2 (6 bases). The ends were cut back, 0 bases at V and 3 bases at J, with 12 bases in the middle. Germline loops: CDR1 DFQATT, CDR2 SNEGSKA (reference sequence). This CDR3 spans 15 amino acids. The DNA for the CDR3 is TGCAGTGCTAGAGACCCGGGAGATTTCTACAATGAGCAGTTCTTC. Its protein is CSARDPGDFYNEQFF.

The chain combines TRBV30 with TRBJ1-5, with no clear D. The V end lost 1 base, the J end lost 1 base, and 2 bases lay between the germline ends. The CDR3 runs 12 residues. Looked up from germline, CDR1 is GTSNPN and CDR2 is SVGIG (reference sequence). The CDR3 DNA is TGTGCCTGGAGTGGAAGCAATCAGCCCCAGCATTTT. It is translated as CAWSGSNQPQHF.

A word on this clonotype: A read error is possible here, since a much larger clone lies one base away. This rearrangement joins TRBV11-2 to TRBJ1-3; D may be TRBD1 (5 bases). V was clipped by 5 bases and J by 2 bases, with 13 bases between them. CDR1 is SGHAT, CDR2 FQNNGV, per germline. This CDR3 region has 15 residues. CDR3 amino acids: CASSTRGRPGNTIYF. CDR3 nucleotides: TGTGCCAGCAGCACCCGGGGCAGACCTGGAAACACCATATATTTT.

J is TRBJ1-5 and V is TRBV12-3 or TRBV12-4; TRBD1 might be the D (6 bases). Trimming left V 3 bases short and J 1 base short, with 10 bases between. The CDR3 loop spans 15 amino acids. The CDR3, as DNA: TGTGCCAGCAGTTTTTCGGGGGCGAGCAATCAGCCCCAGCATTTT. Protein: CASSFSGASNQPQHF.

This clonotype was seen a few times. V and J are TRBV6-5 and TRBJ1-6, with a possible D match to TRBD1 (6 bases). The CDR3 extends over 15 amino acids. The germline CDR1 and CDR2 sequences are MNHEY and SVGAGI. V dropped 8 bases and J dropped 9 bases, with 20 bases sitting between them. CDR3: CASAPGAVIGSPLHF. The CDR3 DNA is TGTGCCAGCGCCCCAGGGGCGGTGATAGGTTCACCCCTCCACTTT.

The gene calls are TRBV2 and TRBJ2-7, with 8 nucleotides matching TRBD2. The V and J ends lost 7 bases and 0 bases, in that order; junction bases with no gene match: 2. The CDR3 has 13 residues. Germline V gene lookup returns CDR1 SNHLY and CDR2 FYNNEI. CDR3 nucleotides: TGTGCCAGCAACCGGGAGGGCTCCTACGAGCAGTACTTC. Its translation is CASNREGSYEQYF.

Notes on this clonotype: This may come from a read error, since a much larger clone is one base off. V gene TRBV20-1 combines with J gene TRBJ2-5, with D maybe TRBD2 (5 bases). Germline V gene data show CDR1 as DFQATT and CDR2 as SNEGSKA (reference sequence). The CDR3 is made up of 13 amino acids. Trimming took 4 bases from V and 2 from J, leaving 11 bases between them. The DNA of the CDR3 is TGCAGTGCTAAGCTGTCGGGACAAGAGACCCAGTACTTC. Its protein is CSAKLSGQETQYF.

Concerning this clonotype itself: In this CDR3 the conserved last residue, phenylalanine or tryptophan, is missing, so a read error is likely. CDR3 sequence reads: CSAPDKITRRTEAFS. In DNA, the CDR3 is TGCAGTGCTCCTGATAAAATTACGCGGAGGACTGAAGCTTTCTCT. The rearrangement links TRBV20-1 to TRBJ1-1; D is ambiguous. This CDR3 comprises 15 residues. Germline lookup yields CDR1 DFQATT and CDR2 SNEGSKA (reference sequence). Trimming removed 5 bases from V and 5 bases from J, with 21 bases in between.

Remarks on this clonotype: One base away lies a much larger clone, so this may be a sequencing read error. The genes are TRBV29-1 and TRBJ1-5; tentatively, D is TRBD1 (5 bases). The CDR3 length is 14 residues. Trimming shortened V by 6 bases and J by 4 bases, and 16 bases separated the two germline ends. The germline gives CDR1 SQVTM, CDR2 ANQGSEA. Here the CDR3 DNA reads TGCAGCGTGCACGCCGGGACGGCAAATCAGCCCCAGCATTTT. Translation: CSVHAGTANQPQHF.

This clonotype occurred a few times. This chain uses TRBV15 with TRBJ2-4; 11 bases align to TRBD1. This CDR3 has 15 residues. Germline loops: CDR1 LNHNV, CDR2 YYDKDF (reference sequence). With 8 bases clipped from V and 0 bases from J, the junction kept 3 bases outside the gene matches. CDR3 sequence (DNA): TGTGCCACCGGGGACAGGGGGATAGCCAAAAACATTCAGTACTTC. As protein: CATGDRGIAKNIQYF.

This clonotype has a handful of counts. Its ends do not fully match the called genes, so a read error is possible. The rearrangement links TRBV20-1 to TRBJ2-2; D uncertain. The CDR3 runs 15 residues. Germline CDR1 reads DFQATT; CDR2 reads SNEGSKA (reference sequence). The CDR3 nucleotides read TGCAGTGCCAGAGTTCCGCCCCGGACCACCGGGGAGCTGTTTTTT. Encoded protein: CSARVPPRTTGELFF.